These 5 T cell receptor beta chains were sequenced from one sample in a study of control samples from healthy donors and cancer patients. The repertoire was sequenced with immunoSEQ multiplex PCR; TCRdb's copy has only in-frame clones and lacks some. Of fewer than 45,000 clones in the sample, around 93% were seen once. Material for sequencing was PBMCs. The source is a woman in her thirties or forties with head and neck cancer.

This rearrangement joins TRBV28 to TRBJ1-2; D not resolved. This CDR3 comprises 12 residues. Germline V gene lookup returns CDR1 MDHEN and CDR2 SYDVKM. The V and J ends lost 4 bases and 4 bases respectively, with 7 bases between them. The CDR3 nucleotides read TGTGCCAGCAGTTCCGGGATCTATGGCTACACCTTC. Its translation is CASSSGIYGYTF.

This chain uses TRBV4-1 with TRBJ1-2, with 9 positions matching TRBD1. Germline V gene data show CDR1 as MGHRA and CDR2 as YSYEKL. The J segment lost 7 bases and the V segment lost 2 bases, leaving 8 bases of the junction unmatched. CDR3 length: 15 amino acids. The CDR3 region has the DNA TGCGCCAGCAGCCAAATGACAGGGGGGATTCGTGGCTACACCTTC. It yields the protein CASSQMTGGIRGYTF.

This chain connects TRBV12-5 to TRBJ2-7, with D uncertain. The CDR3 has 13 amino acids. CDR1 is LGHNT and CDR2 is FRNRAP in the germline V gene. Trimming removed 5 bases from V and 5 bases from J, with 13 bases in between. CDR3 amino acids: CASGTNAWDEQYF. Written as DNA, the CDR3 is TGTGCTAGTGGTACTAATGCGTGGGACGAGCAGTACTTC. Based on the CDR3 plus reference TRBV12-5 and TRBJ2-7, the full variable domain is DARVTQTPRHKVTEMGQEVTMRCQPILGHNTVFWYRQTMMQGLELLAYFRNRAPLDDSGMPKDRFSAEMPDATLATLKIQPSEPRDSAVYFCASGTNAWDEQYFGPGTRLTVT.

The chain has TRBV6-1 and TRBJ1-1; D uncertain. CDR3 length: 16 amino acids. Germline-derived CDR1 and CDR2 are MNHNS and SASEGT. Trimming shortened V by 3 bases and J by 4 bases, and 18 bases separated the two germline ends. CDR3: CASSESWPPGGTEAFF. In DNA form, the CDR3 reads TGTGCCAGCAGTGAGAGTTGGCCTCCGGGAGGCACTGAAGCTTTCTTT.

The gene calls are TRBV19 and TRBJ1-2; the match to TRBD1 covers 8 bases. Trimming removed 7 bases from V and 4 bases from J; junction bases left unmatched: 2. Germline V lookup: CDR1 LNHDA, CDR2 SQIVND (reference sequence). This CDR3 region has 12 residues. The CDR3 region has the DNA TGTGCCAGTAATGACAGGGGCTATGGCTACACCTTC. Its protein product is CASNDRGYGYTF. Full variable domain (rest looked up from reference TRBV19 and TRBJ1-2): DGGITQSPKYLFRKEGQNVTLSCEQNLNHDAMYWYRQDPGQGLRLIYYSQIVNDFQKGDIAEGYSVSREKKESFPLTVTSAQKNPTAFYLCASNDRGYGYTFGSGTRLTVV.